This TCR beta chain came from a study of T cell responses to AZD1222 COVID-19 vaccine. Broader study findings: Repertoires were sampled only after the peak T cell response. Spike-specific TCR breadth and depth went up after people got two AZD1222 doses.

CDR1 and CDR2 (germline): SGHRS, YFSETQ. The V and J ends lost 5 bases and 4 bases, in that order; junction bases with no gene match: 12. The length of the CDR3 is 16 residues. TCRdb's table, derived via immunoSEQ multiplex PCR, lists solely in-frame clones and lacks some. The data hold tens of thousands of clones, with about 90% observed a single time. This clone was counted between two and nine times. Antigen: not known. Samples with a second dose at about 4 or about 12 weeks were pooled together. The TCR was taken from an adult who received the AZD1222 COVID-19 vaccine. The chain links TRBV5-1 to TRBJ1-2; 9 positions agree with TRBD1. Specimen: peripheral blood, collected 28 days after the second AZD1222 dose. The CDR3 bases are TGCGCCAGCAGGGACCTAACAGGGGGCAATGCCTATGGCTACACCTTC. Residues: CASRDLTGGNAYGYTF.